This T cell receptor (beta chain) originates from a study of T-cell memory formation after mild COVID-19. As for the study in general: TCR clusters were mostly confined to one donor each.

This clonotype was seen more than once but under ten times. Its antigen is currently unknown. Study results and limitations: Later expanders leaned CD4+, whereas clones that contracted between day 15 and 85 were balanced CD4/CD8. For second-wave clones that peaked at day 37, SARS-CoV-2 specificity went unverified.

A single record per CDR3 protein comes from TCRdb applying MiXCR to the 5' RACE reads. The data show hundreds of thousands of distinct CDR3 sequences, 20% seen once. The receptor was derived from an adult woman who had mild COVID-19 (a few samples of this study predate the infection). Cell type and time point are not known. Sequenced input: PBMCs or a T cell subset sorted from them (not recorded which).

The CDR3 DNA follows: TGTGCCAGCAGCCACAGGACTAGCTTACGGGAGACCCAGTACTTC. Translating gives CASSHRTSLRETQYF. The rearrangement joins TRBV3-1 to TRBJ2-5, with 8 bases aligning to TRBD2. CDR1 LGHDT and CDR2 YNNKEL come from the germline V gene (reference sequence). This CDR3 has 15 residues. Trimming took 3 bases from V and 5 from J; bases not matched to a gene: 8.